Listed here are 14 T cell receptor beta chains from one sample, sequenced in a study of blood T cells in healthy people across ages. PCR was performed a second time for roughly 7 to 12 cycles using a sample-barcoded 5' primer and a J-beta primer mix. TCRdb ran MiXCR on the 5' RACE reads and lists one entry per CDR3 protein. This sample has 900,000 to 950,000 distinct CDR3 sequences; roughly 28% occur once, and the top ten carry roughly a tenth. The sample was also linked to a second study, of T cells of mothers and their children.

Material for sequencing was blood. The source of these receptors is a woman between 35 and 50 years old in good health.

As regards this clonotype: This may be a read error, as it is one base from a much larger clone. The chain uses TRBV7-3 and TRBJ2-4; 9 bases agree with TRBD2. Germline CDR1 SGHTA, CDR2 FQGTGA. The CDR3 totals 15 residues. The V segment lost 0 bases and the J segment 13 bases; nucleotides outside the gene matches: 10. Here the CDR3 reads CASSLTGTSLNEQYF. CDR3 bases: TGTGCCAGCAGCTTAACCGGGACTAGCCTCAATGAGCAGTACTTC.

V usage is TRBV7-2 and J usage is TRBJ2-1, with 8 bases fitting TRBD2. The CDR3 runs 17 residues. With V trimmed by 4 bases and J by 10 bases, 18 bases remained unmatched. The V gene's germline CDR1 is SGHTA and CDR2 FQGNSA. Here the CDR3 reads CASSSWGGRGARTEQFF. In DNA form, the CDR3 reads TGTGCCAGCAGCTCCTGGGGTGGGCGGGGGGCGAGGACGGAGCAGTTCTTC.

This clonotype turned up a few times. The chain uses TRBV5-5 and TRBJ1-2, with 8 bases matching TRBD1. The CDR3 is 15 residues long. The junction had 9 bases not matched to a gene; V was cut back by 4 bases and J by 4 bases. Germline values: CDR1 SGHKS, CDR2 YYEKEE (reference sequence). CDR3 sequence (DNA): TGTGCCAGCAGCCTATGGGCAGGGGGCGGCTATGGCTACACCTTC. Its protein is CASSLWAGGGYGYTF.

The gene calls are TRBV13 and TRBJ2-7; TRBD1 matches at 7 bases. This CDR3 spans 15 amino acids. CDR1 is PRHDT, CDR2 FYEKMQ, per germline (reference sequence). The ends lost 0 bases at V and 2 bases at J; junction bases unmatched: 4. The CDR3 region has the DNA TGTGCCAGCAGCTTAGGCCGGGACAGTCCCTACGAGCAGTACTTC. Its translation is CASSLGRDSPYEQYF.

The rearrangement links TRBV20-1 to TRBJ2-3, with a possible D match to TRBD2 (6 bases). V gave up 3 bases and J gave up 0 bases, with 7 bases separating them. The CDR3 sequence is 13 residues long. Germline lookup yields CDR1 DFQATT and CDR2 SNEGSKA (reference sequence). CDR3 amino acids: CSASSGSTDTQYF. CDR3 DNA: TGCAGTGCTAGTAGCGGAAGCACAGATACGCAGTATTTT.

In regard to this clonotype: A much bigger clone sits one base away, suggesting this may be a read error. V and J are TRBV6-1 and TRBJ2-1; the D call may be TRBD1 or TRBD2 (6 bases each). Trimming left V 3 bases short and J 10 bases short, with 19 bases between. The CDR3 extends over 15 amino acids. CDR1 MNHNS and CDR2 SASEGT come from the germline V gene. Here the CDR3 reads CASSDWWGASYEQFF. CDR3 in DNA: TGTGCCAGCAGTGATTGGTGGGGGGCCTCCTACGAGCAGTTCTTC.

This chain links TRBV29-1 with TRBJ2-1; TRBD1 aligns across 8 bases. V dropped 2 bases and J dropped 8; count of bases not matched to a gene: 14. The CDR3 is 16 amino acids. Germline V gene data show CDR1 as SQVTM and CDR2 as ANQGSEA. The CDR3 protein is CSVERDFRTGNHEQFF. DNA for the CDR3: TGCAGCGTTGAAAGGGATTTTCGGACAGGGAATCATGAGCAGTTCTTC.

This clonotype is a singleton in its sample. The chain uses TRBV3-1 and TRBJ1-1; unclear D gene. Germline V lookup: CDR1 LGHDT, CDR2 YNNKEL (reference sequence). CDR3 size: 14 residues. V lost 2 bases and J 0 bases, leaving 7 bases between the germline ends. CDR3: CASSQPALNTEAFF. CDR3 coding DNA: TGTGCCAGCAGCCAACCAGCTTTGAACACTGAAGCTTTCTTT.

The sample holds a few counts of this clonotype. J is TRBJ1-2 and V is TRBV20-1, with D unclear. CDR1 and CDR2 from the germline V gene are DFQATT and SNEGSKA (reference sequence). Trimming pared 5 bases from V and 4 bases from J, leaving 11 bases between. The CDR3 runs 12 residues. Written as DNA, the CDR3 is TGCAGTGCTGTACCGATCCTCTATGGCTACACCTTC. This sequence encodes CSAVPILYGYTF.

Concerning this clonotype itself: An end of the junction differs from the germline gene, which may be a read error. This CDR3 is CAIGESSGEGYEQYF. In nucleotides, the CDR3 is TGTGCCATCGGTGAGTCGTCCGGGGAAGGCTACGAGCAGTACTTC. The chain combines TRBV10-3 with TRBJ2-7, with D possibly being TRBD2 (5 bases). Germline assignment: CDR1 ENHRY and CDR2 SYGVKD. CDR3 length equals 15 residues.

This clonotype was counted once. The CDR3 loop is CASSKARQGTRQPQHF. As DNA, the CDR3 is TGTGCCAGCAGCAAAGCGCGCCAGGGAACACGGCAGCCCCAGCATTTT. This sequence joins TRBV21-1 and TRBJ1-5; whether TRBD1, the table's D call, matches the DNA was not checked. TRBV21-1 is an annotated pseudogene. The CDR3 sequence is 16 residues long.

About this clonotype: A much more abundant neighbour one base away suggests this may be a read error. The J gene is TRBJ2-1, the V gene TRBV5-1; the D call may be TRBD1 or TRBD2 (6 bases each). The germline V gene has CDR1 SGHRS and CDR2 YFSETQ. The CDR3 is made up of 14 amino acids. Trimming left V 8 bases short and J 0 bases short, with 12 bases between. The DNA of the CDR3 is TGCGCCAGTAGGGGGGAGAGCTCCTACAATGAGCAGTTCTTC. Its translation is CASRGESSYNEQFF.

This clonotype was seen only a few times. The rearrangement links TRBV20-1 to TRBJ1-2; D not certain. CDR3 size: 13 residues. Trimming left V 0 bases short and J 8 bases short, with 13 bases between. Germline-derived CDR1 and CDR2 are DFQATT and SNEGSKA (reference sequence). This CDR3 reads CSARDPLTRGYTF. CDR3 nucleotide sequence: TGCAGTGCTAGAGATCCATTAACGAGGGGCTACACCTTC.

This clonotype was counted a few times. The J gene is TRBJ1-5, the V gene TRBV19; D unclear. Germline-derived CDR1 and CDR2 are LNHDA and SQIVND (reference sequence). Trimming took off 6 bases at V and 0 bases at J, with 15 bases between the two ends. CDR3 length: 16 amino acids. CDR3 DNA sequence: TGTGCCAGTAGGCCGGATGAGGAATATAGCAATCAGCCCCAGCATTTT. Translated: CASRPDEEYSNQPQHF.